This TCR beta chain was obtained from a study of cytomegalovirus exposure and HLA in healthy donors. This CDR3 has 17 amino acids. V was pared by 7 bases and J by 6 bases, with 22 bases between. CDR1 MGHDK and CDR2 SYGVNS come from the germline V gene. Use of 60 Vbeta and 13 Jbeta primers characterized the PCR. Some clones are missing from TCRdb's copy, which holds only in-frame ones; the method was immunoSEQ multiplex PCR. The sample gives roughly 180,000 clones, approximately 79% of which show up once; roughly 1.4% is in the top ten. This clone was seen a few times. Its specificity is unknown. General study findings and limits: Later analysis associated a missense DCLRE1C variant with TCR beta V- and J-gene trimming. It was shown in a later analysis that HLA-associated TCR beta chains were more clonally expanded than other, equally common chains. According to the study, 180 or so TCR beta chains were cytomegalovirus-associated. Under in vitro conditions, three CMV-associated chains were confirmed as specific for CMV antigens.

The sequencing input was PBMCs. The chain uses TRBV25-1 and TRBJ1-6, with a possible D match to TRBD1 (6 bases). This sequence was found in a girl aged 5 to 17 in good health and CMV-seropositive. Here the CDR3 reads CASTPGNREILNSPLHF. The CDR3 DNA reads as TGTGCCAGCACCCCTGGAAACAGGGAGATCCTTAATTCACCCCTCCACTTT.